The next 25 T cell receptor beta chains were all read from a single sample in a study of T cells in Graves' hyperthyroidism and ophthalmopathy. From RNA transcripts, TCR beta CDR3 regions were amplified. An initial round of RT-PCR targeting the TCR CDR3 relied on the HTBI primer set. TCRdb processed the multiplex PCR reads anew with MiXCR; each CDR3 protein has one entry. The sample lists around 700,000 distinct CDR3 sequences; 18% were seen once. Input material: blood. These receptors came from a woman aged 45 to 65 with Graves' hyperthyroidism that later progressed to Graves' ophthalmopathy.

This clonotype was counted between two and nine times. The chain has TRBV7-9 and TRBJ2-3; TRBD1 is a possible D gene (6 bases). The V and J ends lost 1 base and 2 bases respectively, with 22 bases between them. Germline lookup yields CDR1 SEHNR and CDR2 FQNEAQ (reference sequence). The CDR3 loop spans 19 amino acids. In DNA, the CDR3 is TGTGCCAGCAGCTTAGTTCCCGCCGGACAGTTTCTACTCACAGATACGCAGTATTTT. Amino acid sequence: CASSLVPAGQFLLTDTQYF. Supplemented by reference TRBV7-9 and TRBJ2-3, the full variable domain reads DTGVSQNPRHKITKRGQNVTFRCDPISEHNRLYWYRQTLGQGPEFLTYFQNEAQLEKSRLLSDRFSAERPKGSFSTLEIQRTEQGDSAMYLCASSLVPAGQFLLTDTQYFGPGTRLTVL.

Only a few counts were recorded for this clonotype. The rearrangement joins TRBV20-1 to TRBJ1-1, with D possibly being TRBD1 (6 bases). Trimming stripped 2 bases from V and 2 bases from J, with 15 bases between. The CDR3 runs to 15 residues. The V gene's germline CDR1 is DFQATT and CDR2 SNEGSKA (reference sequence). CDR3 sequence reads: CSARLPGTRNTEAFF. CDR3 bases: TGCAGTGCTAGATTACCCGGGACAAGAAACACTGAAGCTTTCTTT.

There are many counts of this clonotype. This rearrangement joins TRBV2 to TRBJ2-4, with TRBD2 identical over 12 bases. Per germline, CDR1 SNHLY and CDR2 FYNNEI. Trimming at V came to 3 bases and at J to 9 bases, leaving 6 bases not matched to a gene. This CDR3 comprises 15 residues. The CDR3 sequence is CASSDSSGGASIQYF. Written as DNA, the CDR3 is TGTGCCAGCAGTGATTCTAGCGGGGGGGCGAGCATTCAGTACTTC.

The chain joins TRBV5-4 to TRBJ1-2; 8 nucleotides align to TRBD1. This CDR3 has 15 amino acids. Trimming at V came to 2 bases and at J to 4 bases, leaving 7 bases not matched to a gene. The germline gives CDR1 SGHNT, CDR2 YYREEE (reference sequence). CDR3 loop: CASSFQGALSYGYTF. The CDR3 DNA follows: TGTGCCAGCAGCTTCCAGGGGGCGTTAAGCTATGGCTACACCTTC.

Details on this clonotype: At one end, the junction sequence differs from germline, possibly due to a read error. The chain carries TRBV20-1 and TRBJ2-1, with a weak D call TRBD2 (6 bases). The CDR3 is 16 amino acids. The germline V gene has CDR1 DFQATT and CDR2 SNEGSKA (reference sequence). The CDR3 spells CGARDRWGVGGNEQFF. For the CDR3, the DNA is TGCGGTGCTAGAGATCGGTGGGGGGTGGGTGGAAATGAGCAGTTCTTC.

V and J are TRBV6-1 and TRBJ1-1; D is unresolved. V lost 9 bases and J 3 bases, leaving 14 bases between the germline ends. This CDR3 is 13 amino acids long. Germline V lookup: CDR1 MNHNS, CDR2 SASEGT. The CDR3 coding sequence is TGTGCCAGTATCTCCATCGAGGACACTGAAGCTTTCTTT. Residues: CASISIEDTEAFF.

This clonotype turned up a few times. The chain combines TRBV6-1 with TRBJ1-2; possibly TRBD1 for D (6 bases). The CDR3 extends over 15 amino acids. Germline V gene data show CDR1 as MNHNS and CDR2 as SASEGT. Trimming left V 5 bases short and J 3 bases short, with 16 bases between. CDR3 coding DNA: TGTGCCAGCAGTTATACCTCGGGGGCGGACTATGGCTACACCTTC. This translates into CASSYTSGADYGYTF.

A word on this clonotype: A much larger clone lies a single base off, so this may be a read error. This chain links TRBV20-1 with TRBJ1-2; the match to TRBD1 covers 10 bases. Germline loops: CDR1 DFQATT, CDR2 SNEGSKA (reference sequence). The CDR3 contains 15 residues. This CDR3 reads CRAREPGQGYYGYTF. The CDR3 DNA reads TGCAGGGCTAGAGAACCGGGACAGGGGTACTATGGCTACACCTTC.

A note on this clonotype: One end of the junction varies from germline; a read error may be responsible. The chain recombines TRBV12-5 with TRBJ2-5, with a possible D match to TRBD2 (6 bases). This CDR3 has 14 amino acids. CDR1 and CDR2 (germline): LGHNT, FRNRAP. The CDR3 DNA follows: TGTGCTGGTGGTTTGGGACTCGGATTGCAGACCCAGTACTTC. This translates into CAGGLGLGLQTQYF.

This clonotype appeared a few times. The CDR3 bases are TGTGCCAGCACCCCAGGGGACATAGCCTACGAGCAGTACTTC. This translates into CASTPGDIAYEQYF. The genes are TRBV6-1 and TRBJ2-7, with D possibly matching TRBD1 (6 bases). CDR1 and CDR2 from the germline V gene are MNHNS and SASEGT. The CDR3 consists of 14 residues. Between the trimmed V and J ends, which lost 7 bases and 2 bases, there was a span of 15 bases.

This clonotype was detected only a few times. This chain links TRBV4-1 with TRBJ2-5, with 8 bases aligning to TRBD1. From germline, CDR1 is MGHRA and CDR2 YSYEKL. The CDR3 is made up of 16 amino acids. With V trimmed by 0 bases and J by 4 bases, 7 bases remained unmatched. CDR3 nucleotide sequence: TGCGCCAGCAGCCAAGATCCTCGCCAGGGGGCAGAGACCCAGTACTTC. It translates to CASSQDPRQGAETQYF.

This clonotype was counted at least ten times. The rearrangement uses TRBV10-3 and TRBJ2-3, with TRBD2 matching 15 bases. V lost 6 bases and J lost 3; bases outside the gene matches: 10. Germline V gene data show CDR1 as ENHRY and CDR2 as SYGVKD. The CDR3 covers 18 residues. CDR3 amino acids: CAISATGTSGGTTDTQYF. DNA of the CDR3: TGTGCCATCAGCGCCACCGGGACTAGCGGGGGGACGACAGATACGCAGTATTTT.

This clonotype was counted once. A much larger clone lies one base from this, so it may be a read error. As the CDR3 is not closed by the conserved phenylalanine or tryptophan, this likely results from a read error. The chain couples TRBV20-1 to TRBJ1-1, with D possibly matching TRBD1 (5 bases). With 6 bases removed from V and 0 bases from J, the gap between germline ends came to 14 bases. The germline gives CDR1 DFQATT, CDR2 SNEGSKA (reference sequence). CDR3 length: 14 residues. CDR3 in DNA: TGCAGTGCCCAACCCGACAGTATGAACACTGAAGCTTTCTCT. This gives the protein CSAQPDSMNTEAFS.

The chain is built from TRBV4-2 and TRBJ1-4; D remains unclear. There are 16 residues in the CDR3. Trimming stripped 0 bases from V and 4 bases from J, with 12 bases between. Germline V gene sequence: CDR1 LGHNA, CDR2 YNFKEQ. In DNA, the CDR3 is TGTGCCAGCAGCCAAGATTCTTTAGGAGTTAATGAAAAACTGTTTTTT. Protein sequence: CASSQDSLGVNEKLFF.

This clonotype was seen many times. The chain recombines TRBV2 with TRBJ2-1; the D gene could be TRBD1 or TRBD2 (6 bases each). Germline CDR1 is SNHLY and CDR2 is FYNNEI. V was clipped by 7 bases and J by 6 bases, with 16 bases between them. This CDR3 comprises 14 residues. This CDR3 is CASTGGRGPNEQFF. The CDR3 DNA follows: TGTGCCAGCACCGGGGGCCGTGGCCCCAATGAGCAGTTCTTC.

The CDR3 protein is CAWRGIGLGNTIYF. The CDR3, as DNA: TGTGCCTGGAGGGGGATTGGGTTAGGAAACACCATATATTTT. This rearrangement joins TRBV30 to TRBJ1-3, with D unclear. Between the trimmed V and J ends, which lost 3 bases and 4 bases, there was a span of 13 bases. This CDR3 spans 14 amino acids. CDR1 GTSNPN and CDR2 SVGIG come from the germline V gene (reference sequence).

The gene calls are TRBV6-1 and TRBJ1-1, with D perhaps TRBD1 (5 bases). V dropped 2 bases and J dropped 11 bases, with 9 bases sitting between them. Germline lookup yields CDR1 MNHNS and CDR2 SASEGT. There are 11 residues in the CDR3. The CDR3 DNA reads TGTGCCAGCAGTGAACAGGGAAAGGCTTTCTTT. It encodes CASSEQGKAFF.

This clonotype appeared many times. The chain employs TRBV3-1 and TRBJ2-5; no reliable D call. V gave up 2 bases and J gave up 1 base, with 5 bases separating them. The CDR3 is 13 amino acids. The germline gives CDR1 LGHDT, CDR2 YNNKEL (reference sequence). The CDR3 here is CASSQYGQETQYF. The CDR3 coding sequence is TGTGCCAGCAGCCAATATGGCCAAGAGACCCAGTACTTC.

At least ten counts were recorded for this clonotype. The chain carries TRBV19 and TRBJ1-1; no reliable D call. The V end lost 1 base, the J end lost 0 bases, and 6 bases lay between the germline ends. The CDR3 loop spans 14 amino acids. Germline assignment: CDR1 LNHDA and CDR2 SQIVND (reference sequence). CDR3 coding DNA: TGTGCCAGTAGTATAGCGGCGGTGAACACTGAAGCTTTCTTT. Residues: CASSIAAVNTEAFF.

This clonotype occurred a few times. V and J are TRBV5-6 and TRBJ2-5; 8 positions agree with TRBD1. CDR3 size: 15 residues. V shed 4 bases, J shed 0 bases, and the junction held 5 bases outside the gene matches. Per germline, CDR1 SGHDT and CDR2 YYEEEE. The CDR3 DNA sequence: TGTGCCAGCAGCCGAACAGGGGGATACCAAGAGACCCAGTACTTC. Protein sequence: CASSRTGGYQETQYF.

With regard to this clonotype: Since a much larger clone is just one base distant, this may be a read error. The chain employs TRBV6-1 and TRBJ1-2; weak D call: TRBD1 (6 bases). CDR1 MNHNS and CDR2 SASEGT come from the germline V gene. The CDR3 totals 14 residues. The chain's CDR3 is CTSSPRQVNYGYTF. CDR3 in DNA: TGTACCAGCAGCCCCCGACAGGTCAACTATGGCTACACCTTC.

At least ten counts were recorded for this clonotype. This rearrangement joins TRBV5-6 to TRBJ2-1; 8 bases fit TRBD1. This CDR3 has 15 residues. Germline CDR1 is SGHDT and CDR2 is YYEEEE. The V gene end was trimmed by 4 bases and the J gene end by 3 bases; junction bases not matched to a gene: 6. CDR3 loop: CASSPGGQGYNEQFF. DNA of the CDR3: TGTGCCAGCAGCCCCGGAGGACAGGGCTACAATGAGCAGTTCTTC.

The chain couples TRBV9 to TRBJ1-2; D gene unclear. The CDR3 loop spans 16 amino acids. Germline V lookup: CDR1 SGDLS, CDR2 YYNGEE. The ends were cut back, 0 bases at V and 3 bases at J, with 15 bases in the middle. The CDR3 nucleotides read TGTGCCAGCAGCGTAGAGACCCTCCCAAGCTACTATGGCTACACCTTC. The encoded protein is CASSVETLPSYYGYTF. Full variable domain (outside the CDR3, taken from reference TRBV9 and TRBJ1-2): DSGVTQTPKHLITATGQRVTLRCSPRSGDLSVYWYQQSLDQGLQFLIQYYNGEERAKGNILERFSAQQFPDLHSELNLSSLELGDSALYFCASSVETLPSYYGYTFGSGTRLTVV.

In its sample, this clonotype was seen a few times. The chain recombines TRBV27 with TRBJ2-3; the D gene is possibly TRBD1 (6 bases). The germline CDR1 and CDR2 sequences are MNHEY and SMNVEV (reference sequence). Trimming shortened V by 5 bases and J by 0 bases, and 15 bases separated the two germline ends. CDR3 length: 16 residues. CDR3 bases: TGTGCCAGCAGTCGAGCGAGGACAGTTAGCACAGATACGCAGTATTTT. Translation gives CASSRARTVSTDTQYF.

This clonotype was seen a few times. This chain uses TRBV12-3 or TRBV12-4 with TRBJ2-2; 7 bases are shared with TRBD2. Trimming at V came to 5 bases and at J to 9 bases, leaving 6 bases not matched to a gene. This CDR3 has 13 amino acids. CDR3 sequence: CASSRGRARELFF. The CDR3 DNA is TGTGCCAGCAGTCGAGGGAGGGCCAGGGAGCTGTTTTTT.